This TCR beta chain was found in a study of blood T cell repertoires in COVID-19. Looking at the study overall: From the United States, Italy and Spain came samples of acute and convalescent COVID-19.

Each recovered donor of Cohort 3 presented with two negative PCRs, clearance, or symptom resolution. Data came from immunoSEQ multiplex PCR; TCRdb stores just in-frame clones and leaves some out. The sample includes 310,000 or so clones, just over 85% of them seen just once. The length of the CDR3 is 15 residues. Germline CDR1 reads LGHDT; CDR2 reads YNNKEL (reference sequence). Trimming removed 1 base from V and 4 bases from J, with 11 bases in between. Sequencing used PBMCs or T cells enriched from blood (not recorded which). This chain connects TRBV3-1 (or the pseudogene TRBV3-2) to TRBJ1-3; D gene ambiguous. This TCR was sampled from a young woman who had recovered from COVID-19. The CDR3 is CASSQASGYGNTIYF. In nucleotides, the CDR3 is TGTGCCAGCAGCCAAGCGTCCGGGTACGGAAACACCATATATTTT.